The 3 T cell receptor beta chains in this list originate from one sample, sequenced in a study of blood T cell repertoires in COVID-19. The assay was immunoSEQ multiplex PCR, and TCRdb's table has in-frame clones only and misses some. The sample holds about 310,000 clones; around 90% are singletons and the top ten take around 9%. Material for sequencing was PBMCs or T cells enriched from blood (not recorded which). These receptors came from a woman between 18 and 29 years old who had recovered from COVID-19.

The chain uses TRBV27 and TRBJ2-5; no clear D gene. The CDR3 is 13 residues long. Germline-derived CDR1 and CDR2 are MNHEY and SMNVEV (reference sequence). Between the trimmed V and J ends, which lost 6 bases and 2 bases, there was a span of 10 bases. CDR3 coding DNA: TGTGCCAGCAGCGTAGTATATCAAGAGACCCAGTACTTC. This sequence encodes CASSVVYQETQYF.

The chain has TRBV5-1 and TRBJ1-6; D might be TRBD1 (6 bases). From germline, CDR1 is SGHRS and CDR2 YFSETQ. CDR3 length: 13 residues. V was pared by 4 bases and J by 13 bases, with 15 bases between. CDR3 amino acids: CASSIREGDPLHF. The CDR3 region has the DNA TGCGCCAGCAGCATTCGGGAGGGGGATCCCCTCCACTTT.

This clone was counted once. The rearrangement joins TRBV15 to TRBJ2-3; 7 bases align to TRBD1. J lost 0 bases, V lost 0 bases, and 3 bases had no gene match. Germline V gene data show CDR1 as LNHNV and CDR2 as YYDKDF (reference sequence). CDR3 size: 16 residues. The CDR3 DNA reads TGTGCCACCAGCAGAGAGGCACAGGGGAGCACAGATACGCAGTATTTT. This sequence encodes CATSREAQGSTDTQYF. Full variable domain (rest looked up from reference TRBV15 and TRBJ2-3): DAMVIQNPRYQVTQFGKPVTLSCSQTLNHNVMYWYQQKSSQAPKLLFHYYDKDFNNEADTPDNFQSRRPNTSFCFLDIRSPGLGDTAMYLCATSREAQGSTDTQYFGPGTRLTVL.